This is a list of T cell receptor beta chains from one sample in a study of identical twins' blood T cells. Each CDR3 protein gets one entry after TCRdb re-called the 5' RACE reads with MiXCR. The table records hundreds of thousands of distinct CDR3 sequences, roughly 28% of them present only once. The sample consisted of PBMCs. These receptors were obtained from a woman aged 18 to 55 in good health. The CDR3 runs from the conserved cysteine through the conserved F or W. Fields, in order: J gene, V gene, D gene, clone size, CDR3 DNA, CDR3 protein. A D gene is named only where the DNA matches it firmly. Not every row has a clone size; where given, it reads once, few, many or a size class.

>TRBJ1-2|TRBV6-2/TRBV6-3|NA|NA
TGTGCCAGCAGTTACCCGGATAAAACAGGGCACTATGGCTACACCTTC
CASSYPDKTGHYGYTF
>TRBJ1-3|TRBV3-1|NA|few
TGTGCCAGCACCGTCCGTGGTGGTGGAAACACCATATATTTT
CASTVRGGGNTIYF
>TRBJ1-1|TRBV20-1|NA|many
TGCAGTGCTAGAGCCCCCCGACCACAAACCCCAGGGGCTGAAGCTTTCTTT
CSARAPRPQTPGAEAFF
>TRBJ1-2|TRBV19|NA|NA
TGTGCCAGTAGTCACCGGGACCGGATCTATGGCTACACCTTC
CASSHRDRIYGYTF
>TRBJ1-5|TRBV5-5|TRBD1|NA
TGTGTCAGCAGCTTGCATCGACAGGGGAATCAGCCCCAGCATTTT
CVSSLHRQGNQPQHF
>TRBJ1-4|TRBV20-1|TRBD1|NA
TGCAGTGCTAGAGATGGGCAGGGGGATGAAAAACTGTTTTTT
CSARDGQGDEKLFF
>TRBJ2-1|TRBV7-9|TRBD2|NA
TGTGCCAGCAGCTTAGCGAGAACTAGCGGGAGAAGGAATGAGCAGTTCTTC
CASSLARTSGRRNEQFF
>TRBJ1-5|TRBV5-5|NA|NA
TGTGCCAGCAGCAAGCAGGGTGGCAGGCCGGATCAGCCCCAGCATTTT
CASSKQGGRPDQPQHF
>TRBJ2-2|TRBV6-4|NA|many
TGTGCCAGCAGTGACAGGGAGGTCACCGGGGAGCTGTTTTTT
CASSDREVTGELFF
>TRBJ1-2|TRBV19|NA|many
TGTGCCAGTAGGAGTCGGCGTGGCTACACCTTC
CASRSRRGYTF
>TRBJ2-2|TRBV28|NA|many
TGTGCCAGCAGTTTGGTCGGGGAGCTGTTTTTT
CASSLVGELFF
>TRBJ1-2|TRBV20-1|TRBD1|NA
TGCAGTCAACAGGGGAACTATGGCTACACCTTC
CSQQGNYGYTF
>TRBJ1-5|TRBV5-1|NA|few
TGCGCCAGCAGCTTGCTCGGGGCTAGGAATCAGCCCCAGCATTTT
CASSLLGARNQPQHF
>TRBJ2-7|TRBV29-1|NA|NA
TGCAGCGTTTCCTTGGACGGTCCCCAGTACTTC
CSVSLDGPQYF
>TRBJ2-2|TRBV29-1|NA|NA
TGCAGCGTTGTATGGTCCGGGGAGCTGTTTTTT
CSVVWSGELFF
>TRBJ2-5|TRBV20-1|NA|NA
TGCAGTGCGACGACTGGTCAAGAGACCCAGTACTTC
CSATTGQETQYF
>TRBJ2-2|TRBV12-3/TRBV12-4|NA|NA
TGTGCCAGCATGAGGGGCCCCGACACCGGGGAGCTGTTTTTT
CASMRGPDTGELFF
>TRBJ2-5|TRBV4-3|NA|NA
TGCGCCAGCAGCCAACATGGGAAAGAGACCCAGTACTTC
CASSQHGKETQYF
>TRBJ2-1|TRBV6-1|NA|few
TGTGCCAGCCGGGACCTGGGGCACAATGAGCAGTTCTTC
CASRDLGHNEQFF
>TRBJ1-1|TRBV19|NA|NA
TGTGCCAGTAGTGGAGGGAGGGTCACTGAAGCTTTCTTT
CASSGGRVTEAFF
>TRBJ2-3|TRBV5-4|NA|NA
TGTGCCAGCAGCTTACCGGGGAGTAGCACAGATACGCAGTATTTT
CASSLPGSSTDTQYF
>TRBJ2-2|TRBV5-6|NA|once
TGTGCCAGCAACACAGGGCCCGCGAACACCGGGGAGCTGTTTTTT
CASNTGPANTGELFF
>TRBJ2-7|TRBV6-2/TRBV6-3|TRBD1|NA
TGTGCCAGCAGGTCGACAGGGGCCTACGAGCAGTACTTC
CASRSTGAYEQYF
>TRBJ1-1|TRBV2|NA|few
TGTGCCAGCAAGCAAGCTTTCTTT
CASKQAFF
>TRBJ2-1|TRBV7-9|TRBD2|NA
TGTGCCAGCAGCCTGGAAGCGGGAGTCTTTCATGAGCAGTTCTTC
CASSLEAGVFHEQFF
>TRBJ1-1|TRBV5-1|NA|many
TGCGCCAGCAGTACATTCGCCGGGATGACGAAGATGAACACTGAAGCTTTCTTT
CASSTFAGMTKMNTEAFF
>TRBJ1-4|TRBV7-9|NA|NA
TGTGCCAGCAGCAACCCTCTGACAGGTTATAATGAAAAACTGTTTTTT
CASSNPLTGYNEKLFF
>TRBJ1-4|TRBV2|NA|many
TGTGCCAGCAGAGGCCGGGGGGCTGGCACTAATGAAAAACTGTTTTTT
CASRGRGAGTNEKLFF
>TRBJ2-5|TRBV7-7|NA|few
TGTGCTAGCAGCTTTTCTGGGGTACAAGAGACCCAGTACTTC
CASSFSGVQETQYF
>TRBJ1-2|TRBV5-1|NA|NA
TGCGCCAACAGCTTGCGGGGAGAAGCTTATGGCTACACCTTC
CANSLRGEAYGYTF
>TRBJ1-4|TRBV12-3/TRBV12-4|NA|few
TGTGCCAGCAGTCTCGGACAGCGTAACTCAAATGAAAAACTGTTTTTT
CASSLGQRNSNEKLFF
>TRBJ2-1|TRBV7-8|NA|NA
TGTGCCAGCAGCTTCACGGCTATGTGGGAGCAGTTCTTC
CASSFTAMWEQFF
>TRBJ1-1|TRBV11-3|TRBD1|NA
TGTGCCAGCAGATTTGGACAGGTGATAAACACTGAAGCTTTCTTT
CASRFGQVINTEAFF
>TRBJ1-5|TRBV29-1|NA|many
TGCAGCGTCGCGGAGGGGGGACCGTATAGCAATCAGCCCCAGCATTTT
CSVAEGGPYSNQPQHF
>TRBJ2-3|TRBV20-1|NA|NA
TGCAGTGCTAGAGGTCCAACGCAGAGCCGGGCCTCACCCCCCAGCACAGATACGCAGTATTTT
CSARGPTQSRASPPSTDTQYF
>TRBJ2-3|TRBV9|NA|NA
TGTGCCAGCAGCGTGAGTCGGGGGACAGATACGCAGTATTTT
CASSVSRGTDTQYF
>TRBJ2-2|TRBV14|TRBD2|NA
TGTGCCAGCAGCCAATTCCTAGCGGTGAACACCGGGGAGCTGTTTTTT
CASSQFLAVNTGELFF
>TRBJ2-2|TRBV11-1|NA|once
TGTGCCAGCAGCTTAGTCCGGACCCTCATGCCCTGGGAGCTGTTTTTT
CASSLVRTLMPWELFF
>TRBJ2-4|TRBV20-1|NA|many
TGCAGTGCCAACCTCCCCGGGGTTGAAAACATTCAGTACTTC
CSANLPGVENIQYF
>TRBJ1-1|TRBV19|TRBD1|NA
TGTGCCAGTACCCTCACTGGACAGGGGATCACTGAAGCTTTCTTT
CASTLTGQGITEAFF
>TRBJ1-2|TRBV11-2|NA|many
TGTGCCAGCAGCCCTAACAGGGATGGCTACACCTTC
CASSPNRDGYTF
>TRBJ2-7|TRBV7-9|TRBD1|NA
TGTGCCAGCAGCCCGCCCGACAGGGGGCTTTACGAGCAGTACTTC
CASSPPDRGLYEQYF
>TRBJ2-1|TRBV4-3|NA|few
TGCGCCAGCAGCCAAGATTTAGTGGAATACAATGAGCAGTTCTTC
CASSQDLVEYNEQFF
>TRBJ2-7|TRBV2|NA|NA
TGTACCACCGAGGAGCTACAGACATCGAAGCAGTACTTC
CTTEELQTSKQYF
>TRBJ2-3|TRBV28|TRBD1|NA
TGTGCCAGCGTTCGGGGGGACAGGGACACAGATACGCAGTATTTT
CASVRGDRDTDTQYF
>TRBJ2-7|TRBV6-6|TRBD2|NA
TGTGCCAGCAGTAAAGCGGGGGGGGCCTACGAGCAGTACTTC
CASSKAGGAYEQYF
>TRBJ2-7|TRBV19|NA|NA
TGTGCCAGTAGATCGACTAAAGCCTCCTACGAGCAGTACTTC
CASRSTKASYEQYF
>TRBJ2-1|TRBV9|NA|few
TGTGCCAGCACGTCGGGACTTGCCTACAATGAGCAGTTCTTC
CASTSGLAYNEQFF